This T cell receptor beta chain was recovered during a study of T-cell reconstitution after alpha-beta-depleted transplantation in children. Study conclusions and caveats: Approximately two months post-transplant, alpha-beta T cells reportedly originated from several hundred expanded graft clones. Elevated TCRbeta diversity at day 60 was traced, in some patients, to surviving recipient T cells and thymic progenitors.

This clonotype has ten or more counts. What it recognizes is unknown. The V segment lost 1 base and the J segment 6 bases; nucleotides outside the gene matches: 2. The CDR3 is made up of 13 amino acids. Per germline, CDR1 LGHDT and CDR2 YNNKEL (reference sequence). Preparation of the TCRbeta library involved a method that used unique molecular identifiers. A single record per CDR3 protein comes from TCRdb applying MiXCR to the PCR reads. The sample carries roughly 5,100 distinct CDR3 sequences, under 30% recorded once. The chain has TRBV3-1 and TRBJ1-2, with 7 positions matching TRBD1. This receptor was identified in a male patient aged 2 to 10 who had a stem cell transplant for acute lymphoblastic leukemia, so the T cells may come from the graft donor. Sample: PBMCs, mostly from graft donor cells, taken 60 days after TCRalphabeta/CD19-depleted stem cell transplant. The CDR3 loop reads CASSQVTGDGYTF. Here the CDR3 DNA reads TGTGCCAGCAGCCAAGTTACAGGGGATGGCTACACCTTC.